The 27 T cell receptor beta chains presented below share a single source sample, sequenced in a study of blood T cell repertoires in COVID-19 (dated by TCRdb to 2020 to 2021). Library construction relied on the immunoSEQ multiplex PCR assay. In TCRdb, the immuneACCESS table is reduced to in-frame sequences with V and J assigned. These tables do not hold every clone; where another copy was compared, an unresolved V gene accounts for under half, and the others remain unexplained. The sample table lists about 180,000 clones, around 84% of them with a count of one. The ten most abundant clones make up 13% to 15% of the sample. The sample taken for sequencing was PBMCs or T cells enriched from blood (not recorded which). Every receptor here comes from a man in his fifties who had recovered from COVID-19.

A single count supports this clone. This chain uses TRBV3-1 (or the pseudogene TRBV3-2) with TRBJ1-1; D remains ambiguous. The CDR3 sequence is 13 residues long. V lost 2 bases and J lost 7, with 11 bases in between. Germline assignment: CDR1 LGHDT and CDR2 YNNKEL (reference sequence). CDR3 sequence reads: CASSQFEVDEAFF. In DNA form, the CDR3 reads TGTGCCAGCAGCCAATTCGAGGTTGATGAAGCTTTCTTT.

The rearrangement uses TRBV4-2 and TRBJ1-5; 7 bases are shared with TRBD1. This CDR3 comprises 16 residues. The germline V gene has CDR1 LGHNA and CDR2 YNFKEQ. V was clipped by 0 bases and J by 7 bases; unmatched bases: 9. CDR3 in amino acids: CASSQDLRQGGQPQHF. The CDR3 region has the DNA TGTGCCAGCAGCCAAGATCTGAGACAGGGCGGCCAGCCCCAGCATTTT.

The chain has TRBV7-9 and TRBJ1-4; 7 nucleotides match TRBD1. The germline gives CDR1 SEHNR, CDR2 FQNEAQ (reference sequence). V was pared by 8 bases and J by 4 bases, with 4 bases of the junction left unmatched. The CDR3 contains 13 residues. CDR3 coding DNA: TGTGCCAGCGGGGACAGATATAATGAAAAACTGTTTTTT. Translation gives CASGDRYNEKLFF.

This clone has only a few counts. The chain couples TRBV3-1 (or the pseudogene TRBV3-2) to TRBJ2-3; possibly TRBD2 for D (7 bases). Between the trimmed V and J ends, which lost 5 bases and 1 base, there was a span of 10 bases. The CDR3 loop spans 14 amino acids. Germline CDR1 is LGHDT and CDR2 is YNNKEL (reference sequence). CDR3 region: CASSLGGRTDTQYF. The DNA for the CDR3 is TGTGCCAGCAGCTTGGGGGGGCGCACAGATACGCAGTATTTT.

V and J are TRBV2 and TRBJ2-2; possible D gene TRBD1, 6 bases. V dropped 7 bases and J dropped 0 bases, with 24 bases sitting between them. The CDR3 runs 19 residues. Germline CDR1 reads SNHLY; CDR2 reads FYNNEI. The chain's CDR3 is CASIPIQGRQDSNTGELFF. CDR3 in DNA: TGTGCCAGCATCCCCATCCAGGGCAGACAGGACTCGAACACCGGGGAGCTGTTTTTT.

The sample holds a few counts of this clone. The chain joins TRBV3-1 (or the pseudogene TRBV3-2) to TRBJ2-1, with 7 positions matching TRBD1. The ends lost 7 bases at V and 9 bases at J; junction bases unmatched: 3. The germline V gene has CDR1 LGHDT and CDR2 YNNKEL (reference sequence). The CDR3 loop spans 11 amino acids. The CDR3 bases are TGTGCCAGCAAGGGGGCGGGTGAGCAGTTCTTC. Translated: CASKGAGEQFF.

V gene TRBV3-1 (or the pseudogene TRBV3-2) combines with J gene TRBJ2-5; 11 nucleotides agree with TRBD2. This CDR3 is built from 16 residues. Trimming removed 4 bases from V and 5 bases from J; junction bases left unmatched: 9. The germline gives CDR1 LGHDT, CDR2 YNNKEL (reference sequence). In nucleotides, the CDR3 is TGTGCCAGCAGCCCTTCGTTAGCGGGGGGGCTGGAGACCCAGTACTTC. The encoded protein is CASSPSLAGGLETQYF.

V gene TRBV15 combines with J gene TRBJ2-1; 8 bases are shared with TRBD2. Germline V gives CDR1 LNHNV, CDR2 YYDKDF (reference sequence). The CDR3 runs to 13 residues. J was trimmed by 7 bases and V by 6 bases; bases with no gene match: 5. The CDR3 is CATRSGGENEQFF. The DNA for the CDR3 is TGTGCCACCAGATCGGGGGGGGAGAATGAGCAGTTCTTC.

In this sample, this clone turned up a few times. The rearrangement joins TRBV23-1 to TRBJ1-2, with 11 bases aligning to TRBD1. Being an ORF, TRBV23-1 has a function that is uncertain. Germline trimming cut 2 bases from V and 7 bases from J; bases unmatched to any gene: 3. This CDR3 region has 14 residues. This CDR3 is CASSQIGTGGGYTF. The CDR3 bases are TGCGCCAGCAGTCAAATCGGGACAGGGGGTGGCTACACCTTC.

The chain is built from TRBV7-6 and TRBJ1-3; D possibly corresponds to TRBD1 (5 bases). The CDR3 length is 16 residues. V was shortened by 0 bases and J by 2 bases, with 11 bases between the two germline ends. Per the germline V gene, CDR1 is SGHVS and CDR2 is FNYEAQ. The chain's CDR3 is CASSLALQETGNTIYF. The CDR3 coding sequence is TGTGCCAGCAGCTTAGCCCTACAGGAGACTGGAAACACCATATATTTT.

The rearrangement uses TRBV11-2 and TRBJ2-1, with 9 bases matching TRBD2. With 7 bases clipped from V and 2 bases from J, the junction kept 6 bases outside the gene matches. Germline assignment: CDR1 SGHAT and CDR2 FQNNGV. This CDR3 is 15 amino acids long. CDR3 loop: CASTRLAGAYNEQFF. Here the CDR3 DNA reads TGTGCCAGCACCCGGTTAGCGGGGGCCTACAATGAGCAGTTCTTC.

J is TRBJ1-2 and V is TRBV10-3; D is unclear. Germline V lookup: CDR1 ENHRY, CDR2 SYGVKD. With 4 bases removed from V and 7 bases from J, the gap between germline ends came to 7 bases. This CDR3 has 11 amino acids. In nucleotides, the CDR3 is TGTGCCATCAGTGGGGCAGTTGGCTACACCTTC. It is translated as CAISGAVGYTF.

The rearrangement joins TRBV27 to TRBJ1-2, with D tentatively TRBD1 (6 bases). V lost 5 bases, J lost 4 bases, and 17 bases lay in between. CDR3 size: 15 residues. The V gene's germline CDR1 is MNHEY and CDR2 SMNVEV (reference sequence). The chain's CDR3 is CASSHLSGTFYGYTF. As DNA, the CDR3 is TGTGCCAGCAGTCACCTATCCGGGACATTCTATGGCTACACCTTC.

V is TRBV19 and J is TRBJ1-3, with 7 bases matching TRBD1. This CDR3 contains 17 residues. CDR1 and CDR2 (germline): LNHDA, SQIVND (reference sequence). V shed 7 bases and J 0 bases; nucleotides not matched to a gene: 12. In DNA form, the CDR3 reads TGTGCCAGTACCCCCCAAGGGGGCCTTCTCTCTGGAAACACCATATATTTT. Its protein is CASTPQGGLLSGNTIYF.

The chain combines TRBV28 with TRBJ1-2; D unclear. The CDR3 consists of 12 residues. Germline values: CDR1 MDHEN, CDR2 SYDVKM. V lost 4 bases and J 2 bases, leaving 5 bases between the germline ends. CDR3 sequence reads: CASSWENYGYTF. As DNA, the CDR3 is TGTGCCAGCAGTTGGGAGAACTATGGCTACACCTTC.

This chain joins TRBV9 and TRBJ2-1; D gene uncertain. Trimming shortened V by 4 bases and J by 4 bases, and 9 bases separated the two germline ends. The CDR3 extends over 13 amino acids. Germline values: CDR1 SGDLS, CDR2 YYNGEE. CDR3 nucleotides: TGTGCCAGCAGCATCAGCGAGTACAATGAGCAGTTCTTC. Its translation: CASSISEYNEQFF.

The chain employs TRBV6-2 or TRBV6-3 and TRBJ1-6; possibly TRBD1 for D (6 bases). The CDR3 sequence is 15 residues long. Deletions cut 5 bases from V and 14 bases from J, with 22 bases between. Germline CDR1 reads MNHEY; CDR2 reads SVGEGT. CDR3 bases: TGTGCCAGCAGTCCAACACAGGGCACCCAAGTGGCCCTCCACTTT. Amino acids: CASSPTQGTQVALHF.

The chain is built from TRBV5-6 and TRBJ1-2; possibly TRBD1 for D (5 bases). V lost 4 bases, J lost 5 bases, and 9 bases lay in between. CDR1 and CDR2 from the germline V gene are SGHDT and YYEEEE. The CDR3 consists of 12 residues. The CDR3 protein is CASSPGHYGYTF. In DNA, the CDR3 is TGTGCCAGCAGCCCCGGACATTATGGCTACACCTTC.

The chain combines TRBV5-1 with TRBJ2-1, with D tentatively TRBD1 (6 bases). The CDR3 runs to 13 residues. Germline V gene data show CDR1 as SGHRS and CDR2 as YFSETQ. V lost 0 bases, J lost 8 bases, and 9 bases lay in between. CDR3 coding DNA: TGCGCCAGCAGCTTGGGCAGGGGTGATGAGCAGTTCTTC. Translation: CASSLGRGDEQFF. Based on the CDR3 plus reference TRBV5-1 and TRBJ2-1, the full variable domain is KAGVTQTPRYLIKTRGQQVTLSCSPISGHRSVSWYQQTPGQGLQFLFEYFSETQRNKGNFPGRFSGRQFSNSRSEMNVSTLELGDSALYLCASSLGRGDEQFFGPGTRLTVL.

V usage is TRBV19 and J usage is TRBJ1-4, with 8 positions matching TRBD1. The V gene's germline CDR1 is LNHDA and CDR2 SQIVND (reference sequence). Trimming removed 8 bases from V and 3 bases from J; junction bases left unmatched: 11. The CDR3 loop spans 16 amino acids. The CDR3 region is CASQNRQGASNEKLFF. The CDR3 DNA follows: TGTGCCAGTCAAAATCGGCAGGGGGCATCTAATGAAAAACTGTTTTTT.

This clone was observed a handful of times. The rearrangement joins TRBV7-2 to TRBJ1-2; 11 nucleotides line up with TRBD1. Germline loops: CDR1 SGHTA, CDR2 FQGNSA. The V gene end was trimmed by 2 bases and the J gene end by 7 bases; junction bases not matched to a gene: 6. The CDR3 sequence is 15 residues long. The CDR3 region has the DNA TGTGCCAGCAGCTTATCGGTCGGGACAGGGGGTGGCTACACCTTC. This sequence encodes CASSLSVGTGGGYTF.

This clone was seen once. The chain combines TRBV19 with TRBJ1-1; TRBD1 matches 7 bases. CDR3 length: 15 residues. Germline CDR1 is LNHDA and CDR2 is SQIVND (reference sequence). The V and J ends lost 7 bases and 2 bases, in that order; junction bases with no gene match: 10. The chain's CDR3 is CASTLRDRANTEAFF. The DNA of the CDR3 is TGTGCCAGTACCCTCCGAGACAGGGCAAACACTGAAGCTTTCTTT. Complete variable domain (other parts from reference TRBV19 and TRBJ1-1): DGGITQSPKYLFRKEGQNVTLSCEQNLNHDAMYWYRQDPGQGLRLIYYSQIVNDFQKGDIAEGYSVSREKKESFPLTVTSAQKNPTAFYLCASTLRDRANTEAFFGQGTRLTVV.

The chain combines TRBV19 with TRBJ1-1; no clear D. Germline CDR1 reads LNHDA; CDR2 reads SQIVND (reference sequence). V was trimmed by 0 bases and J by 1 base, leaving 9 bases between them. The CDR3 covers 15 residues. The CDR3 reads CASSIDPVPNTEAFF. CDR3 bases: TGTGCCAGTAGTATAGACCCAGTTCCGAACACTGAAGCTTTCTTT.

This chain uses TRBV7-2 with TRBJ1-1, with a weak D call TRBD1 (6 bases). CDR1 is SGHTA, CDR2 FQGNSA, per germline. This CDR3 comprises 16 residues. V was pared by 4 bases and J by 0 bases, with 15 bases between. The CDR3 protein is CASSSRAGTMNTEAFF. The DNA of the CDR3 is TGTGCCAGCAGCTCTAGGGCCGGGACAATGAACACTGAAGCTTTCTTT.

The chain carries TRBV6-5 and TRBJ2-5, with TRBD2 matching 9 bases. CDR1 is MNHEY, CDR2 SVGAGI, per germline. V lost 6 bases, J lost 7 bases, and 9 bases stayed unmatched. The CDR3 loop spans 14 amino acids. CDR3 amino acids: CASRPGLARVTQYF. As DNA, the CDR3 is TGTGCCAGCAGGCCTGGACTAGCGAGGGTGACCCAGTACTTC.

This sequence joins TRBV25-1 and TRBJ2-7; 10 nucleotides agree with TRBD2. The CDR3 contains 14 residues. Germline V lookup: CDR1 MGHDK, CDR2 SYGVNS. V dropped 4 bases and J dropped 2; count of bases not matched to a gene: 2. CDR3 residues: CASSVGLAAYEQYF. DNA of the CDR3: TGTGCCAGCAGTGTTGGACTAGCGGCCTACGAGCAGTACTTC.

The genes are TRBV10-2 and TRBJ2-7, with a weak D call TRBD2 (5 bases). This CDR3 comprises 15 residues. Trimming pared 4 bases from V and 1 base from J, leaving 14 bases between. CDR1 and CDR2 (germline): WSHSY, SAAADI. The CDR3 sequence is CASSAWGVISYEQYF. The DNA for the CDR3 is TGCGCCAGCAGTGCCTGGGGAGTCATTTCCTACGAGCAGTACTTC.